This T cell receptor beta chain originates from a study of T cells in Graves' hyperthyroidism and ophthalmopathy. Study in general: Pretreatment peripheral blood was obtained at initial diagnosis.

This clonotype was counted ten times or more. This CDR3 is built from 14 residues. Germline V lookup: CDR1 MNHEY, CDR2 SMNVEV (reference sequence). V shed 5 bases and J shed 1 base, with 10 bases lying between them. From RNA transcripts, TCR beta CDR3 regions were amplified. First-round RT-PCR with HTBI primers amplified the TCR CDR3 region. From the multiplex PCR reads, TCRdb called clonotypes with MiXCR, one entry per CDR3 protein. Of approximately 600,000 distinct CDR3 sequences listed, roughly 20% were seen once; the top ten hold over 30%. 10 ml fresh peripheral blood yielded the PBMCs. The clonotype was recovered from a man aged 25-45 years with Graves' ophthalmopathy. The sample taken for sequencing was blood. The J gene is TRBJ2-3, the V gene TRBV27, with D unclear. The CDR3 sequence: CASSEDWGTDTQYF. CDR3 DNA sequence: TGTGCCAGCAGTGAAGACTGGGGCACAGATACGCAGTATTTT.